These 21 T cell receptor beta chains were sequenced from one sample in a study of blood T cell repertoires in COVID-19. Produced via immunoSEQ multiplex PCR; TCRdb's table is partial and in-frame only. The table includes around 200,000 clones, approximately 84% detected once. What was sequenced was peripheral blood. The origin of the receptors is a man in his forties or fifties with active or convalescent COVID-19.

The chain has TRBV5-1 and TRBJ2-2, with D perhaps TRBD1 (6 bases). This CDR3 contains 15 residues. V lost 4 bases and J 4 bases, leaving 14 bases between the germline ends. In germline, CDR1 is SGHRS, CDR2 YFSETQ. CDR3 sequence: CASSPDSFGTGELFF. The CDR3 DNA is TGCGCCAGCAGCCCGGACAGTTTTGGCACCGGGGAGCTGTTTTTT.

The chain links TRBV2 to TRBJ2-2; TRBD2 agrees at 11 bases. This CDR3 is 17 amino acids long. V lost 7 bases, J lost 2 bases, and 9 bases stayed unmatched. Germline lookup yields CDR1 SNHLY and CDR2 FYNNEI. CDR3 coding DNA: TGTGCCAGCACTTGGGTTAGCGGGAGGGCCAACACCGGGGAGCTGTTTTTT. Translated: CASTWVSGRANTGELFF.

The chain is built from TRBV6-5 and TRBJ1-4; TRBD1 aligns across 8 bases. Germline loops: CDR1 MNHEY, CDR2 SVGAGI. J was trimmed by 6 bases and V by 4 bases; bases with no gene match: 7. There are 15 residues in the CDR3. The CDR3 coding sequence is TGTGCCAGCAGTTTTACAGGGGGGGCCGATGAAAAACTGTTTTTT. Its protein is CASSFTGGADEKLFF.

CDR3 nucleotide sequence: TGTGCCAGCAGGAGGACCGGGACTAGCGGGAGCTTGAGTGGGACCGGGGAGCTGTTTTTT. As protein: CASRRTGTSGSLSGTGELFF. This sequence joins TRBV7-3 and TRBJ2-2; 14 bases agree with TRBD2. J lost 5 bases, V lost 6 bases, and 17 bases had no gene match. The CDR3 runs 20 residues. Germline V lookup: CDR1 SGHTA, CDR2 FQGTGA.

This clone was recorded once. The gene calls are TRBV27 and TRBJ1-1; 11 bases are a match to TRBD1. The CDR3 totals 15 residues. Trimming cost V 7 bases and J 4 bases; bases outside gene matches: 8. Germline V gene sequence: CDR1 MNHEY, CDR2 SMNVEV (reference sequence). The CDR3 here is CASTQGQGAVTEAFF. DNA for the CDR3: TGTGCCAGCACCCAAGGACAGGGGGCTGTCACTGAAGCTTTCTTT.

The chain is built from TRBV9 and TRBJ1-2, with TRBD1 identical over 9 bases. V was clipped by 3 bases and J by 4 bases; unmatched bases: 7. The CDR3 has 15 amino acids. Germline CDR1 SGDLS, CDR2 YYNGEE. The CDR3 is CASSARDRVSYGYTF. The CDR3 coding sequence is TGTGCCAGCAGCGCCCGGGACAGGGTTAGCTATGGCTACACCTTC.

The chain combines TRBV5-1 with TRBJ2-7; possibly TRBD1 for D (6 bases). Trimming stripped 0 bases from V and 12 bases from J, with 19 bases between. Per the germline V gene, CDR1 is SGHRS and CDR2 is YFSETQ. The CDR3 consists of 14 residues. Written as DNA, the CDR3 is TGCGCCAGCAGCTTGGAGGGGGAAACGTCCCTCACGTACTTC. It encodes CASSLEGETSLTYF.

As DNA, the CDR3 is TGTGCCAGCAGCTTTTGGACAGGAGTCAATCAGCCCCAGCATTTT. It specifies CASSFWTGVNQPQHF. This chain connects TRBV11-2 to TRBJ1-5; 7 positions match TRBD1. Losses at the gene ends were 3 bases for V and 3 bases for J; bases not matched to a gene: 5. Germline V gives CDR1 SGHAT, CDR2 FQNNGV. The CDR3 sequence is 15 residues long.

The rearrangement joins TRBV18 to TRBJ1-1; the D is unclear. Trimming cost V 7 bases and J 0 bases, with 9 bases left between them. The CDR3 has 13 residues. Germline CDR1 and CDR2: KGHSH and LQKENI. The CDR3 sequence is CASLVQMNTEAFF. The CDR3 nucleotides are TGTGCCAGCTTAGTACAGATGAACACTGAAGCTTTCTTT.

The chain is built from TRBV11-1 and TRBJ1-1; weak D call: TRBD1 (6 bases). Trimming removed 3 bases from V and 0 bases from J, with 11 bases in between. CDR3 length: 15 residues. CDR1 and CDR2 (germline): SGHAT, FQDESV (reference sequence). CDR3 sequence reads: CASSFGTWMNTEAFF. CDR3 DNA: TGTGCCAGCAGCTTCGGGACATGGATGAACACTGAAGCTTTCTTT.

The chain joins TRBV5-1 to TRBJ2-7; no reliable D call. The germline CDR1 and CDR2 sequences are SGHRS and YFSETQ. The CDR3 has 13 residues. The germline V and J ends were trimmed by 0 bases and 6 bases, with 10 bases remaining between them. The CDR3 region has the DNA TGCGCCAGCAGCTTGGGCTCCCCGGGCGAGCAGTACTTC. Protein: CASSLGSPGEQYF.

The chain carries TRBV5-4 and TRBJ2-7; 13 bases line up with TRBD2. Germline V lookup: CDR1 SGHNT, CDR2 YYREEE (reference sequence). CDR3 length: 18 residues. V shed 4 bases, J shed 2 bases, and the junction held 12 bases outside the gene matches. The CDR3 nucleotides read TGTGCCAGCAGCCCCCCCGGGACTAGCGGGATTTTTACCTACGAGCAGTACTTC. As protein: CASSPPGTSGIFTYEQYF.

The chain combines TRBV6-1 with TRBJ2-1; 7 bases are shared with TRBD2. CDR1 is MNHNS and CDR2 is SASEGT in the germline V gene. After removal of 4 bases from V and 6 bases from J, the junction contained 12 bases not matched to a gene. The CDR3 spans 16 residues. CDR3 nucleotides: TGTGCCAGCAGTGGGGCGGGCGGGACTATGGCCAATGAGCAGTTCTTC. Translated: CASSGAGGTMANEQFF.

The chain joins TRBV7-9 to TRBJ1-2; D possibly corresponds to TRBD1 (6 bases). The CDR3 covers 13 residues. Trimming pared 4 bases from V and 7 bases from J, leaving 13 bases between. The germline CDR1 and CDR2 sequences are SEHNR and FQNEAQ (reference sequence). The CDR3 region is CASSWKTGRGYTF. Written as DNA, the CDR3 is TGTGCCAGCAGCTGGAAGACAGGCCGTGGCTACACCTTC.

In its sample, this clone was seen a few times. The chain carries TRBV28 and TRBJ1-5; the D is unclear. V lost 1 base and J lost 3, with 10 bases in between. Germline-derived CDR1 and CDR2 are MDHEN and SYDVKM. There are 15 residues in the CDR3. CDR3 DNA sequence: TGTGCCAGCAGTTTATACGGGTTTAACAATCAGCCCCAGCATTTT. Translated, it gives CASSLYGFNNQPQHF.

This chain connects TRBV27 to TRBJ1-5, with D unresolved. Per the germline V gene, CDR1 is MNHEY and CDR2 is SMNVEV (reference sequence). Trimming took 2 bases from V and 5 from J, leaving 10 bases between them. The CDR3 spans 14 residues. CDR3 amino acids: CASSLGQLDQPQHF. DNA of the CDR3: TGTGCCAGCAGTTTAGGTCAGCTAGATCAGCCCCAGCATTTT.

The CDR3 here is CAWDRENGLDEQFF. The CDR3 bases are TGTGCCTGGGACAGGGAAAATGGTTTAGATGAGCAGTTCTTC. V is TRBV30 and J is TRBJ2-1, with 7 positions matching TRBD1. The CDR3 length is 14 residues. CDR1 is GTSNPN and CDR2 is SVGIG in the germline V gene (reference sequence). Trimming removed 5 bases from V and 8 bases from J; junction bases left unmatched: 12.

The chain recombines TRBV27 with TRBJ2-1; TRBD1 is a possible D gene (5 bases). The CDR3 has 17 amino acids. The V end was cut by 2 bases, the J end by 0 bases, with 14 bases between. From germline, CDR1 is MNHEY and CDR2 SMNVEV (reference sequence). CDR3 sequence reads: CASSLGAWMNSYNEQFF. The CDR3, as DNA: TGTGCCAGCAGTTTAGGGGCTTGGATGAACTCCTACAATGAGCAGTTCTTC.

This chain uses TRBV6-5 with TRBJ1-4; 8 bases fit TRBD1. Looked up from germline, CDR1 is MNHEY and CDR2 is SVGAGI. Germline trimming cut 6 bases from V and 7 bases from J; bases unmatched to any gene: 7. This CDR3 comprises 14 residues. CDR3 DNA: TGTGCCAGCAGCGGACAGGGCGGTTTTGAAAAACTGTTTTTT. Protein product: CASSGQGGFEKLFF.

This clone has only a few counts. The chain employs TRBV5-7 and TRBJ1-5, with D perhaps TRBD1 (6 bases). TRBV5-7 is an ORF, and what it does is uncertain. This CDR3 has 16 residues. Trimming stripped 0 bases from V and 1 base from J, with 11 bases between. The chain's CDR3 is CASSLASRGSNQPQHF. DNA of the CDR3: TGTGCCAGCAGCTTGGCCTCCAGGGGAAGCAATCAGCCCCAGCATTTT.

The chain joins TRBV28 to TRBJ1-1, with 9 bases fitting TRBD1. Germline lookup yields CDR1 MDHEN and CDR2 SYDVKM. The CDR3 runs 14 residues. Trimming cost V 7 bases and J 3 bases; bases outside gene matches: 6. The CDR3 nucleotides are TGTGCCAGCATCGCCCGGACAGGGGACACTGAAGCTTTCTTT. It codes for CASIARTGDTEAFF.